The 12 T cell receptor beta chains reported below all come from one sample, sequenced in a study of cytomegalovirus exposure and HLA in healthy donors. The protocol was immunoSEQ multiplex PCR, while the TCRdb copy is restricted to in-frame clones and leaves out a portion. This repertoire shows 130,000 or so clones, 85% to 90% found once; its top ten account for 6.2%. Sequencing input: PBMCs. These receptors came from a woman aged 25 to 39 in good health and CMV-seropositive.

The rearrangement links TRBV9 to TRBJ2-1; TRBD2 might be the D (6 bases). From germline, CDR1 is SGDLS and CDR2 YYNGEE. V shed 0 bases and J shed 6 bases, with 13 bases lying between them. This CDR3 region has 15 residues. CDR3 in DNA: TGTGCCAGCAGCGTAGACCTAGCGAGGACCAATGAGCAGTTCTTC. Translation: CASSVDLARTNEQFF.

The CDR3 reads CASSLAYSGSSYEQYF. CDR3 DNA: TGTGCCAGCAGCTTGGCATATAGCGGGAGCTCCTACGAGCAGTACTTC. V is TRBV5-6 and J is TRBJ2-7, with TRBD2 matching over 9 bases. After removal of 0 bases from V and 0 bases from J, the junction contained 4 bases not matched to a gene. The V gene's germline CDR1 is SGHDT and CDR2 YYEEEE. The CDR3 is 16 residues long.

The CDR3 sequence is CASRDGGDDYGYTF. CDR3 DNA sequence: TGTGCCAGCAGGGACGGGGGAGATGACTATGGCTACACCTTC. J is TRBJ1-2 and V is TRBV9; D is possibly TRBD1 (5 bases). CDR3 length equals 14 residues. V lost 5 bases and J 3 bases, leaving 14 bases between the germline ends. Germline V gives CDR1 SGDLS, CDR2 YYNGEE. The full variable domain, in which reference TRBV9 and TRBJ1-2 provide the parts outside the CDR3, is DSGVTQTPKHLITATGQRVTLRCSPRSGDLSVYWYQQSLDQGLQFLIQYYNGEERAKGNILERFSAQQFPDLHSELNLSSLELGDSALYFCASRDGGDDYGYTFGSGTRLTVV.

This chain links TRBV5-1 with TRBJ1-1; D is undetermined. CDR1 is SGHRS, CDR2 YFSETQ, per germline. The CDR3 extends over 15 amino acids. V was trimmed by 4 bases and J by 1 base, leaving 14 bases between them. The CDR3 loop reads CASSNRGTANTEAFF. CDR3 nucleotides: TGCGCCAGCAGCAATCGTGGTACAGCGAACACTGAAGCTTTCTTT. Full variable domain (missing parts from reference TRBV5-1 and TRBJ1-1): KAGVTQTPRYLIKTRGQQVTLSCSPISGHRSVSWYQQTPGQGLQFLFEYFSETQRNKGNFPGRFSGRQFSNSRSEMNVSTLELGDSALYLCASSNRGTANTEAFFGQGTRLTVV.

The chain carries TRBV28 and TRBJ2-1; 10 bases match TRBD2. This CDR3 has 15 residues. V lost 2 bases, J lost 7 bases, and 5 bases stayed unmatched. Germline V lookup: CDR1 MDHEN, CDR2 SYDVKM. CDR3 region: CASSLPSGSRNEQFF. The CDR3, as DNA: TGTGCCAGCAGTTTACCTAGCGGGAGCCGAAATGAGCAGTTCTTC.

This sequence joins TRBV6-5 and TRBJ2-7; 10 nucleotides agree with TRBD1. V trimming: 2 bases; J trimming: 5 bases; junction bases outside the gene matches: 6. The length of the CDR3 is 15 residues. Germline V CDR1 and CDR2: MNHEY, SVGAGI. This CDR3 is CASSYGGTGANEQYF. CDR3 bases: TGTGCCAGCAGTTACGGGGGGACAGGGGCCAACGAGCAGTACTTC.

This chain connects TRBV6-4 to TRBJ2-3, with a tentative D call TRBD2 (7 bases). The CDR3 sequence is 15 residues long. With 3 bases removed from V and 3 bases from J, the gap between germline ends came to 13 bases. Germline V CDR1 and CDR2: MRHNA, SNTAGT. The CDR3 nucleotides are TGTGCCAGCAGTGAGGGGGGGCTTTCGACAGATACGCAGTATTTT. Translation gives CASSEGGLSTDTQYF.

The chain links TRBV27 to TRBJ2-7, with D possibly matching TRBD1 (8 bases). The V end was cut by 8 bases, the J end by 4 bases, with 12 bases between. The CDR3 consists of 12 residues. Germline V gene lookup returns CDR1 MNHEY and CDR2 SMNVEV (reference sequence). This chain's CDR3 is CASGQGGYEQYF. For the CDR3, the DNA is TGTGCCAGCGGACAGGGAGGGTACGAGCAGTACTTC.

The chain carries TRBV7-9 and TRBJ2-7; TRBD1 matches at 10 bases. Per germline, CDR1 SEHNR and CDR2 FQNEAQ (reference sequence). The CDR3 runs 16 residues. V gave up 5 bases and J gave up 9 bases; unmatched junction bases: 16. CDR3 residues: CASSQRPGQGTFGQYF. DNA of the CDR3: TGTGCCAGCAGCCAACGGCCGGGACAGGGGACGTTCGGGCAGTACTTC. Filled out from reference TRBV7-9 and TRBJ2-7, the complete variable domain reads DTGVSQNPRHKITKRGQNVTFRCDPISEHNRLYWYRQTLGQGPEFLTYFQNEAQLEKSRLLSDRFSAERPKGSFSTLEIQRTEQGDSAMYLCASSQRPGQGTFGQYFGPGTRLTVT.

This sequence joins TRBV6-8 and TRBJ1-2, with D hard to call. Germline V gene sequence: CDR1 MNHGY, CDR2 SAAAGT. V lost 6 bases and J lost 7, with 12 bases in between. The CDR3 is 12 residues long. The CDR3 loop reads CASSSRGCGYTF. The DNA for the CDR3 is TGTGCCAGCAGCTCACGAGGATGTGGCTACACCTTC.

In DNA, the CDR3 is TGTGCCAGCAGTTACCCAGGGGAGAATGGCTACACCTTC. Translating gives CASSYPGENGYTF. The V gene is TRBV6-6, the J gene TRBJ1-2; maybe TRBD1 (6 bases). Between the trimmed V and J ends, which lost 2 bases and 6 bases, there was a span of 10 bases. Germline V CDR1 and CDR2: MNHNY, SVGAGI (reference sequence). The CDR3 is 13 amino acids.

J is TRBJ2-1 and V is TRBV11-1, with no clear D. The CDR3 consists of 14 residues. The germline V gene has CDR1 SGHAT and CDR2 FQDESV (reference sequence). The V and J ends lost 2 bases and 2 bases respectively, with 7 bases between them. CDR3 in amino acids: CASSLWAPYNEQFF. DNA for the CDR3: TGTGCCAGCAGCTTATGGGCTCCCTACAATGAGCAGTTCTTC. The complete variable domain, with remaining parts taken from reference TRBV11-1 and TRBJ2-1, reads EAEVAQSPRYKITEKSQAVAFWCDPISGHATLYWYRQILGQGPELLVQFQDESVVDDSQLPKDRFSAERLKGVDSTLKIQPAELGDSAMYLCASSLWAPYNEQFFGPGTRLTVL.